These 20 T cell receptor beta chains share one sample of origin, sequenced in a study of control samples from healthy donors and cancer patients. Generated by immunoSEQ multiplex PCR, the TCRdb table keeps only in-frame clones and is missing some. The sample holds around 110,000 clones, over 90% seen once. The sample taken for sequencing was blood. The receptors originated from a man aged 30 to 45 in good health.

This clone was recorded a few times. The CDR3 sequence: CASSVGQTYNEQFF. CDR3 DNA: TGTGCCAGCAGCGTAGGACAGACCTACAATGAGCAGTTCTTC. V usage is TRBV9 and J usage is TRBJ2-1; a possible D gene is TRBD1 (5 bases). V was clipped by 0 bases and J by 2 bases, with 6 bases between them. Germline CDR1 SGDLS, CDR2 YYNGEE. The length of the CDR3 is 14 residues.

CDR3 sequence: CASSSTANYGYTF. For the CDR3, the DNA is TGTGCCAGCAGCTCGACAGCTAACTATGGCTACACCTTC. The genes are TRBV7-9 and TRBJ1-2, with D maybe TRBD1 (5 bases). V dropped 4 bases and J dropped 0 bases, with 6 bases sitting between them. Germline CDR1 is SEHNR and CDR2 is FQNEAQ (reference sequence). The CDR3 loop spans 13 amino acids.

The CDR3 here is CASSSPGQLLAFF. DNA of the CDR3: TGTGCCAGCAGCTCACCAGGACAGCTCTTAGCTTTCTTT. This chain links TRBV7-2 with TRBJ1-1; possible D gene TRBD1, 6 bases. The V end lost 4 bases, the J end lost 10 bases, and 16 bases lay between the germline ends. The CDR3 consists of 13 residues. Germline-derived CDR1 and CDR2 are SGHTA and FQGNSA.

The V and J genes are TRBV27 and TRBJ1-2; TRBD1 might be the D (6 bases). V lost 5 bases and J lost 5, with 21 bases in between. CDR1 is MNHEY, CDR2 SMNVEV, per germline (reference sequence). CDR3 size: 16 residues. The CDR3, as DNA: TGTGCCAGCAGTGGGGTTTTGGACAGAAAGGGGTATGGCTACACCTTC. Translating gives CASSGVLDRKGYGYTF.

This chain joins TRBV18 and TRBJ2-3, with D unclear. This CDR3 has 16 amino acids. The germline CDR1 and CDR2 sequences are KGHSH and LQKENI. The V end lost 1 base, the J end lost 3 bases, and 14 bases lay between the germline ends. The CDR3 reads CASSPLYQDGTDTQYF. CDR3 in DNA: TGTGCCAGCTCACCACTATATCAGGACGGGACAGATACGCAGTATTTT.

The rearrangement joins TRBV5-1 to TRBJ1-3; D may be TRBD1 (6 bases). Germline V gene sequence: CDR1 SGHRS, CDR2 YFSETQ. V was clipped by 4 bases and J by 8 bases, with 13 bases between them. The CDR3 consists of 13 residues. The CDR3 DNA sequence: TGCGCCAGCAGCCGGGTGGGGGCAGACACCATATATTTT. Encoded protein: CASSRVGADTIYF. Combining the CDR3 with reference TRBV5-1 and TRBJ1-3 gives the whole variable domain KAGVTQTPRYLIKTRGQQVTLSCSPISGHRSVSWYQQTPGQGLQFLFEYFSETQRNKGNFPGRFSGRQFSNSRSEMNVSTLELGDSALYLCASSRVGADTIYFGEGSWLTVV.

This clone was detected once. The chain joins TRBV6-5 to TRBJ2-2, with 13 nucleotides matching TRBD2. Germline CDR1 and CDR2: MNHEY and SVGAGI. This CDR3 is built from 16 residues. V was pared by 4 bases and J by 7 bases, with 6 bases of the junction left unmatched. The chain's CDR3 is CASSSVLAGGSGELFF. The CDR3 DNA is TGTGCCAGCAGTTCCGTACTAGCGGGGGGGAGCGGGGAGCTGTTTTTT.

J is TRBJ2-2 and V is TRBV27; 9 bases fit TRBD1. The CDR3 sequence is 15 residues long. Losses at the gene ends were 1 base for V and 4 bases for J; bases not matched to a gene: 1. Germline CDR1 MNHEY, CDR2 SMNVEV (reference sequence). The chain's CDR3 is CASSLLTGGTGELFF. In DNA, the CDR3 is TGTGCCAGCAGTTTATTGACAGGGGGCACCGGGGAGCTGTTTTTT.

The rearrangement uses TRBV12-3 or TRBV12-4 and TRBJ1-4; possible D gene TRBD1, 6 bases. The CDR3 runs to 13 residues. The V end lost 5 bases, the J end lost 8 bases, and 12 bases lay between the germline ends. The CDR3 sequence is CASSPDRREKLFF. CDR3 nucleotides: TGTGCCAGCAGTCCCGACAGGAGAGAAAAACTGTTTTTT.

The rearrangement links TRBV30 to TRBJ1-2, with TRBD1 matching 7 bases. Germline V gene lookup returns CDR1 GTSNPN and CDR2 SVGIG (reference sequence). Trimming cost V 2 bases and J 4 bases; bases outside gene matches: 7. CDR3 size: 14 residues. CDR3 region: CAWSNRGSFYGYTF. DNA of the CDR3: TGTGCCTGGAGTAACAGGGGATCTTTCTATGGCTACACCTTC.

This sequence joins TRBV18 and TRBJ2-3; 8 bases are shared with TRBD1. The germline V gene encodes CDR1 KGHSH and CDR2 LQKENI. With 2 bases clipped from V and 1 base from J, the junction kept 2 bases outside the gene matches. The CDR3 is 15 residues long. The DNA of the CDR3 is TGTGCCAGCTCACCAGGGACAGGCGGCACAGATACGCAGTATTTT. Translating it yields CASSPGTGGTDTQYF.

The J gene is TRBJ2-3, the V gene TRBV10-1; TRBD1 aligns across 7 bases. The V segment lost 4 bases and the J segment 6 bases; nucleotides outside the gene matches: 13. The CDR3 has 16 residues. The germline gives CDR1 WNHNN, CDR2 SYGVQD (reference sequence). The CDR3 is CASSVSATGSGDTQYF. In DNA, the CDR3 is TGCGCCAGCAGTGTCTCCGCGACAGGGTCAGGGGATACGCAGTATTTT.

This chain links TRBV7-2 with TRBJ1-2; tentatively, D is TRBD1 (6 bases). This CDR3 spans 12 amino acids. Trimming removed 5 bases from V and 12 bases from J, with 16 bases in between. The germline V gene has CDR1 SGHTA and CDR2 FQGNSA. CDR3 nucleotides: TGTGCCAGCAGCCTATCCGGGACAACGAACACCTTC. It codes for CASSLSGTTNTF.

The V and J genes are TRBV30 and TRBJ1-5; 7 bases are shared with TRBD1. Germline V lookup: CDR1 GTSNPN, CDR2 SVGIG (reference sequence). The CDR3 runs 14 residues. V was pared by 1 base and J by 2 bases, with 2 bases of the junction left unmatched. The CDR3 sequence is CAWSDGQGNQPQHF. CDR3 in DNA: TGTGCCTGGAGTGACGGACAGGGCAATCAGCCCCAGCATTTT.

This chain connects TRBV9 to TRBJ2-1; D is uncertain. V was clipped by 2 bases and J by 3 bases, with 6 bases between them. There are 13 residues in the CDR3. Germline V CDR1 and CDR2: SGDLS, YYNGEE. The CDR3 sequence: CASSVSDYNEQFF. For the CDR3, the DNA is TGTGCCAGCAGCGTGTCAGACTACAATGAGCAGTTCTTC.

The chain has TRBV10-2 and TRBJ1-1, with a possible D match to TRBD1 (5 bases). The CDR3 is 13 residues long. V dropped 6 bases and J dropped 0 bases, with 8 bases sitting between them. Germline V CDR1 and CDR2: WSHSY, SAAADI. The CDR3 sequence: CASRQVLNTEAFF. The CDR3 DNA is TGCGCCAGCAGACAGGTCCTGAACACTGAAGCTTTCTTT.

This chain links TRBV28 with TRBJ2-2; TRBD2 aligns across 8 bases. The CDR3 length is 16 residues. Germline V gene lookup returns CDR1 MDHEN and CDR2 SYDVKM. V lost 7 bases to trimming and J lost 8 bases; unmatched junction nucleotides: 15. CDR3 region: CASNLPSGGPGGELFF. The CDR3 coding sequence is TGTGCCAGCAACTTGCCCAGCGGGGGCCCCGGGGGGGAGCTGTTTTTT.

V gene TRBV19 combines with J gene TRBJ2-7; possible D gene TRBD2, 5 bases. This CDR3 is built from 11 residues. Germline V gene data show CDR1 as LNHDA and CDR2 as SQIVND (reference sequence). With 8 bases removed from V and 6 bases from J, the gap between germline ends came to 11 bases. The CDR3 DNA sequence: TGTGCCAGTGAGGCGGCGGGCGAGCAGTACTTC. It yields the protein CASEAAGEQYF.

The V gene is TRBV5-8, the J gene TRBJ1-2; D possibly corresponds to TRBD1 (5 bases). Germline V CDR1 and CDR2: SGHTS, YDEGEE. Trimming cost V 3 bases and J 5 bases, with 17 bases left between them. CDR3 length: 15 amino acids. CDR3 DNA sequence: TGTGCCAGCAGCTCCAACCTCCAGGGTTTTTATGGCTACACCTTC. It is translated as CASSSNLQGFYGYTF.

The rearrangement joins TRBV9 to TRBJ1-1, with 8 bases lining up with TRBD1. The V and J ends lost 7 bases and 1 base, in that order; junction bases with no gene match: 6. Germline V gene sequence: CDR1 SGDLS, CDR2 YYNGEE. The CDR3 sequence is 14 residues long. In DNA, the CDR3 is TGTGCCAGCTCAGGGGGCCGGAGGAACACTGAAGCTTTCTTT. It codes for CASSGGRRNTEAFF.